This record concerns one T cell receptor beta chain sequence. This entry belongs to a study of blood T cell repertoires in COVID-19. Study as a whole: T cells, B-cell-depleted T cells, or PBMCs supplied cDNA or gDNA.

Assay: immunoSEQ multiplex PCR; the TCRdb copy retains only in-frame clones and omits some. This table has approximately 120,000 clones, 88% appearing once. The ends lost 4 bases at V and 7 bases at J; junction bases unmatched: 10. This CDR3 has 15 amino acids. Germline V gene sequence: CDR1 SGHRS, CDR2 YFSETQ. The receptor's source is a man between 45 and 60 years old with acute or convalescent COVID-19. This chain links TRBV5-1 with TRBJ1-4, with TRBD1 matching over 7 bases. The sample was peripheral blood. CDR3 region: CASSPTGVVGEKLFF. As DNA, the CDR3 is TGCGCCAGCAGCCCAACAGGGGTAGTTGGTGAAAAACTGTTTTTT.